A single sample is the source of the 26 T cell receptor beta chains below, sequenced in a study of T cells expressing NK-cell markers. TCRdb reprocessed the 5' RACE reads and keeps a single row for each CDR3 protein, giving no DNA. The table for this sample gives about 460,000 distinct CDR3 sequences. The sequencing input was blood T cells: a sorted CD56 or NKG2C T cell subset, CD4+ or CD8+ T cells, or bulk PBMC T cells (not recorded which). Every receptor here comes from a woman in her forties or fifties in good health.

The chain links TRBV20-1 to TRBJ2-1; TCRdb's D call, TRBD2, is unchecked because there is no DNA. The CDR3 is 12 residues long. From germline, CDR1 is DFQATT and CDR2 SNEGSKA (reference sequence). The CDR3 is CSAWTSGRSPFF.

The chain combines TRBV5-1 with TRBJ1-1. In germline, CDR1 is SGHRS, CDR2 YFSETQ. This CDR3 contains 18 residues. CDR3 sequence: CASSSGLFRRVPNTEAFF. The whole variable domain, filled in from reference TRBV5-1 and TRBJ1-1, reads KAGVTQTPRYLIKTRGQQVTLSCSPISGHRSVSWYQQTPGQGLQFLFEYFSETQRNKGNFPGRFSGRQFSNSRSEMNVSTLELGDSALYLCASSSGLFRRVPNTEAFFGQGTRLTVV.

The chain recombines TRBV5-4 with TRBJ2-7. Germline assignment: CDR1 SGHNT and CDR2 YYREEE (reference sequence). This CDR3 is built from 15 residues. CDR3 in amino acids: CASSLYGSSAYEQYF.

The chain uses TRBV29-1 and TRBJ1-6; without DNA, the TCRdb call of TRBD1 cannot be checked. The CDR3 is 12 residues long. Germline V lookup: CDR1 SQVTM, CDR2 ANQGSEA. The CDR3 protein is CSAWDRGGPLHF.

The genes are TRBV5-6 and TRBJ2-1; TCRdb names TRBD1, which stays unverified in the absence of DNA. Germline assignment: CDR1 SGHDT and CDR2 YYEEEE. The CDR3 covers 14 residues. The CDR3 is CASSPGTGMNEQFF.

The CDR3 loop is CASSLGRSGTGVPYF. The chain recombines TRBV5-1 with TRBJ2-4; TCRdb proposes TRBD1, but this gene call is untestable without DNA. Looked up from germline, CDR1 is SGHRS and CDR2 is YFSETQ. The CDR3 is made up of 15 amino acids.

The rearrangement links TRBV20-1 to TRBJ2-5; TCRdb names TRBD2, which stays unverified in the absence of DNA. The CDR3 extends over 15 amino acids. From germline, CDR1 is DFQATT and CDR2 SNEGSKA (reference sequence). This CDR3 reads CSAAHSGRTQETQYF.

The rearrangement joins TRBV18 to TRBJ1-4; TCRdb lists TRBD1, though no DNA is available to test this call. CDR3 length: 16 amino acids. Germline lookup yields CDR1 KGHSH and CDR2 LQKENI. CDR3 sequence reads: CASSPLGQGSNEKLFF.

The V call is TRBV25-1, the J call TRBJ2-3. There are 11 residues in the CDR3. Germline assignment: CDR1 MGHDK and CDR2 SYGVNS. CDR3 residues: CASRWFHTQYF.

The CDR3 sequence is CASSQDLSRQQPQHF. J is TRBJ1-5 and V is TRBV3-1. The CDR3 length is 15 residues. The germline V gene encodes CDR1 LGHDT and CDR2 YNNKEL (reference sequence).

The chain has TRBV25-1 and TRBJ2-7. CDR3 size: 12 residues. Germline-derived CDR1 and CDR2 are MGHDK and SYGVNS. This chain's CDR3 is CASSEWPYEQYF.

This chain joins TRBV20-1 and TRBJ2-1; as DNA is missing, the TRBD2 call by TCRdb cannot be tested. CDR3 length: 13 amino acids. Germline values: CDR1 DFQATT, CDR2 SNEGSKA (reference sequence). CDR3 sequence: CSAPGTIYNEQFF.

The rearrangement links TRBV7-2 to TRBJ2-2; TCRdb designates TRBD2, a call that cannot be tested without DNA. CDR1 and CDR2 from the germline V gene are SGHTA and FQGNSA. This CDR3 has 15 amino acids. CDR3 residues: CASSNGDSGYGELFF. The full variable domain, its missing parts supplied by reference TRBV7-2 and TRBJ2-2, is GAGVSQSPSNKVTEKGKDVELRCDPISGHTALYWYRQSLGQGLEFLIYFQGNSAPDKSGLPSDRFSAERTGGSVSTLTIQRTQQEDSAVYLCASSNGDSGYGELFFGEGSRLTVL.

The chain joins TRBV6-4 to TRBJ2-1. Germline V gene data show CDR1 as MRHNA and CDR2 as SNTAGT. The length of the CDR3 is 14 residues. The CDR3 reads CASSDSSRGNEQFF.

CDR3 amino acids: CASSQEKSVREGQFF. The chain links TRBV4-1 to TRBJ2-1; the D gene TCRdb calls, TRBD2, cannot be checked with no DNA. The CDR3 extends over 15 amino acids. Germline assignment: CDR1 MGHRA and CDR2 YSYEKL.

The chain recombines TRBV12-3 or TRBV12-4 with TRBJ1-2. This CDR3 is built from 17 residues. Here the CDR3 reads CASSFRPTLELNYGYTF.

The genes are TRBV5-1 and TRBJ1-1; TCRdb lists TRBD1, though no DNA is available to test this call. This CDR3 spans 15 amino acids. Per the germline V gene, CDR1 is SGHRS and CDR2 is YFSETQ. The CDR3 loop is CASSFSPGRPEEAFF.

The J gene is TRBJ2-7, the V gene TRBV2; TCRdb names TRBD2, which stays unverified in the absence of DNA. Germline V gene data show CDR1 as SNHLY and CDR2 as FYNNEI. The CDR3 contains 16 residues. CDR3 protein: CASSDLGSGRGPEQYF. Full variable domain (missing parts from reference TRBV2 and TRBJ2-7): EPEVTQTPSHQVTQMGQEVILRCVPISNHLYFYWYRQILGQKVEFLVSFYNNEISEKSEIFDDQFSVERPDGSNFTLKIRSTKLEDSAMYFCASSDLGSGRGPEQYFGPGTRLTVT.

J is TRBJ2-5 and V is TRBV3-1. The CDR3 totals 13 residues. CDR1 LGHDT and CDR2 YNNKEL come from the germline V gene (reference sequence). CDR3 region: CASTDSRTETQYF.

This sequence joins TRBV14 and TRBJ2-1; the TCRdb D gene call, TRBD2, has no DNA to confirm it. Germline V lookup: CDR1 SGHDN, CDR2 FVKESK. There are 18 residues in the CDR3. CDR3 loop: CASSQDLGIGLVYNEQFF.

This chain joins TRBV14 and TRBJ2-2. CDR1 is SGHDN, CDR2 FVKESK, per germline. This CDR3 has 13 amino acids. This chain's CDR3 is CASSRLLTGELFF. The full variable domain, completed using reference TRBV14 and TRBJ2-2, is EAGVTQFPSHSVIEKGQTVTLRCDPISGHDNLYWYRRVMGKEIKFLLHFVKESKQDESGMPNNRFLAERTGGTYSTLKVQPAELEDSGVYFCASSRLLTGELFFGEGSRLTVL.

V gene TRBV4-1 combines with J gene TRBJ2-4; TCRdb indicates TRBD1, and absent DNA this call remains unverified. The CDR3 runs 15 residues. The germline V gene encodes CDR1 MGHRA and CDR2 YSYEKL. This chain's CDR3 is CASSGWDPAKNIQYF.

The chain couples TRBV24-1 to TRBJ2-1; there is no DNA to check the TCRdb D call of TRBD2. The CDR3 has 18 residues. CDR1 and CDR2 (germline): KGHDR, SFDVKD. The CDR3 loop reads CATSDFGSGSGSYNEQFF.

The chain joins TRBV5-6 to TRBJ2-7; without DNA, the TCRdb call of TRBD2 cannot be checked. This CDR3 has 13 amino acids. The germline V gene encodes CDR1 SGHDT and CDR2 YYEEEE. CDR3 region: CASSVSGRDEQYF.

The V gene is TRBV24-1, the J gene TRBJ2-1. The CDR3 runs 15 residues. In germline, CDR1 is KGHDR, CDR2 SFDVKD. CDR3: CATSDPLTSLTEQFF.

The V call is TRBV20-1, the J call TRBJ2-1; lacking DNA, the TRBD2 call made by TCRdb goes unchecked. This CDR3 region has 14 residues. Germline V gene sequence: CDR1 DFQATT, CDR2 SNEGSKA (reference sequence). CDR3 residues: CSARDSGRINEQFF.